This is a list of T cell receptor beta chains from one sample in a study of blood T cell repertoires in COVID-19. Method: immunoSEQ multiplex PCR; TCRdb's copy keeps in-frame clones and lacks some. The table lists 85,000 to 100,000 clones, 90% of them singletons. Specimen: peripheral blood. The receptors come from a man aged 60 to 75 with acute or convalescent COVID-19. CDR3s include the opening cysteine and the closing phenylalanine or tryptophan. D genes are given only for firm matches.

d_call v_call cdr3_aa
TRBD2 TRBV24-1 CATSAPGGWQFF
TRBD1 TRBV5-4 CASKGTGKGGEKLFF
. TRBV7-9 CASSDTRPDTQYF
TRBD1 TRBV23-1 CASSPGQGCEQYF
. TRBV5-6 CASSLGAASTDTQYF
TRBD2 TRBV11-2 CASSFLTSGGPNEQFF
. TRBV2 CASNPTLGGAPDYGYTF
. TRBV19 CASSRRQAQNYGYTF
. TRBV5-6 CASSSVQGVGTF
. TRBV2 CASSKNRDMDGYTF
TRBD1 TRBV18 CASSQPTGTDNYGYTF
. TRBV6-2/TRBV6-3 CASSYVAVNQPQHF
. TRBV20-1 CSASSREATEAFF
. TRBV5-1 CASSLEQGFNEQFF
TRBD1 TRBV5-1 CASSSTGEANYGYTF
. TRBV7-9 CASSGSLSYNEQFF
. TRBV5-6 CASSRTDTYNSPLHF
TRBD1 TRBV4-1 CASSQFQQTGVNKLFF
TRBD1 TRBV2 CASKGTATMNTEAFF
. TRBV3-1/TRBV3-2 CASSQDMGGQETQYF
. TRBV5-1 CASSLRGFSTDTQYF
TRBD1 TRBV11-2 CASSLGTGEQFF
TRBD1 TRBV10-3 CAISAQGARQETQYF
. TRBV11-3 CASSSGMDTEAFF
. TRBV6-5 CASSETEVNTEAFF
. TRBV18 CASSPPGAQGTDTQYF
. TRBV6-5 CASKQGSDTQYF
. TRBV7-8 CASRRTALYGNEQFF
TRBD1 TRBV4-1 CASSQDGTGDEKLFF